The 14 T cell receptor beta chains listed next were all sequenced from one sample in a study of T cell responses to AZD1222 COVID-19 vaccine. The repertoire was sequenced with immunoSEQ multiplex PCR; TCRdb's copy has only in-frame clones and lacks some. The table shows tens of thousands of clones, with roughly 89% occurring only once. The specimen was peripheral blood, collected on day 0 of MenACWY control vaccination. These receptors came from an adult in good health.

The rearrangement uses TRBV7-3 and TRBJ2-1, with a weak D call TRBD2 (6 bases). Germline CDR1 SGHTA, CDR2 FQGTGA. Trimming took off 2 bases at V and 6 bases at J, with 17 bases between the two ends. The CDR3 loop spans 16 amino acids. This CDR3 reads CASSLALGGPVNEQFF. The CDR3 coding sequence is TGTGCCAGCAGCTTAGCCCTGGGGGGTCCGGTCAATGAGCAGTTCTTC.

The CDR3 DNA is TGTGCCAGCAGCTTGGGTCGGGGAACCTTGCACAATGAGCAGTTCTTC. As protein: CASSLGRGTLHNEQFF. V is TRBV6-2 or TRBV6-3 and J is TRBJ2-1; D might be TRBD2 (5 bases). Per the germline V gene, CDR1 is MNHEY and CDR2 is SVGEGT. The CDR3 is made up of 16 amino acids. The V end was cut by 6 bases, the J end by 5 bases, with 20 bases between.

V is TRBV28 and J is TRBJ1-2; D not resolved. The CDR3 consists of 14 residues. Germline-derived CDR1 and CDR2 are MDHEN and SYDVKM. V shed 3 bases and J shed 1 base, with 9 bases lying between them. DNA for the CDR3: TGTGCCAGCAGTTTCGAGGACCGTAACTATGGCTACACCTTC. Translating it yields CASSFEDRNYGYTF.

This chain joins TRBV27 and TRBJ2-7, with TRBD1 identical over 7 bases. After removal of 4 bases from V and 3 bases from J, the junction contained 3 bases not matched to a gene. CDR1 is MNHEY, CDR2 SMNVEV, per germline (reference sequence). The CDR3 contains 13 residues. The CDR3 DNA sequence: TGTGCCAGCAGTTCCCGACAGGGCTACGAGCAGTACTTC. The encoded protein is CASSSRQGYEQYF.

This rearrangement joins TRBV4-1 to TRBJ2-4; perhaps TRBD1 as D (5 bases). The CDR3 covers 15 residues. Germline lookup yields CDR1 MGHRA and CDR2 YSYEKL. Trimming removed 0 bases from V and 10 bases from J, with 16 bases in between. Written as DNA, the CDR3 is TGCGCCAGCAGCCAAGAGGGCGTTGGGGCCAGGATTCAGTACTTC. It encodes CASSQEGVGARIQYF.

The rearrangement joins TRBV5-1 to TRBJ1-5; D is uncertain. This CDR3 contains 14 residues. Germline V gives CDR1 SGHRS, CDR2 YFSETQ. The ends were cut back, 0 bases at V and 2 bases at J, with 6 bases in the middle. The CDR3 coding sequence is TGCGCCAGCAGCTTGGGGGAGGGCAATCAGCCCCAGCATTTT. Amino acid sequence: CASSLGEGNQPQHF.

The V call is TRBV6-5, the J call TRBJ2-7; TRBD2 matches 12 bases. Germline CDR1 and CDR2: MNHEY and SVGAGI. The CDR3 loop spans 14 amino acids. After removal of 6 bases from V and 2 bases from J, the junction contained 2 bases not matched to a gene. The CDR3 reads CASRRTSGAYEQYF. In DNA, the CDR3 is TGTGCCAGCAGGAGGACTAGCGGGGCCTACGAGCAGTACTTC.

V gene TRBV6-6 combines with J gene TRBJ1-4; 7 bases agree with TRBD1. V trimming: 5 bases; J trimming: 6 bases; junction bases outside the gene matches: 9. Germline lookup yields CDR1 MNHNY and CDR2 SVGAGI (reference sequence). The CDR3 is made up of 15 amino acids. CDR3 in amino acids: CASSTLDRDDEKLFF. CDR3 DNA sequence: TGTGCCAGCAGTACTCTCGACAGGGATGATGAAAAACTGTTTTTT.

The V call is TRBV7-9, the J call TRBJ2-7; 7 positions match TRBD1. The CDR3 runs to 14 residues. V lost 1 base and J lost 5; bases outside the gene matches: 5. Germline V gene sequence: CDR1 SEHNR, CDR2 FQNEAQ (reference sequence). CDR3 sequence reads: CASSLVDRAHEQYF. The CDR3 DNA is TGTGCCAGCAGCTTAGTTGACAGGGCCCACGAGCAGTACTTC.

The chain has TRBV5-1 and TRBJ1-3, with 8 bases aligning to TRBD1. Germline lookup yields CDR1 SGHRS and CDR2 YFSETQ. With V trimmed by 3 bases and J by 4 bases, 6 bases remained unmatched. This CDR3 is built from 15 residues. The CDR3 DNA is TGCGCCAGCAGCTACCAGACAGGGGTCGGAAACACCATATATTTT. Translating it yields CASSYQTGVGNTIYF. Combining the CDR3 with reference TRBV5-1 and TRBJ1-3 gives the whole variable domain KAGVTQTPRYLIKTRGQQVTLSCSPISGHRSVSWYQQTPGQGLQFLFEYFSETQRNKGNFPGRFSGRQFSNSRSEMNVSTLELGDSALYLCASSYQTGVGNTIYFGEGSWLTVV.

The CDR3 reads CASTFSGGSNSPLHF. Here the CDR3 DNA reads TGTGCCAGCACTTTTTCGGGGGGCAGTAATTCACCCCTCCACTTT. The chain uses TRBV28 and TRBJ1-6; perhaps TRBD1 as D (6 bases). Per germline, CDR1 MDHEN and CDR2 SYDVKM. With 7 bases removed from V and 6 bases from J, the gap between germline ends came to 16 bases. CDR3 size: 15 residues.

In nucleotides, the CDR3 is TGCGCCAGCAGCTTGGGGACGGACGGAAACACCATATATTTT. Encoded protein: CASSLGTDGNTIYF. The V and J genes are TRBV5-1 and TRBJ1-3, with D unclear. CDR1 and CDR2 from the germline V gene are SGHRS and YFSETQ. The CDR3 sequence is 14 residues long. The V end was cut by 0 bases, the J end by 4 bases, with 8 bases between.

The chain carries TRBV5-1 and TRBJ2-1; a possible D gene is TRBD2 (7 bases). CDR3 length equals 15 residues. Germline lookup yields CDR1 SGHRS and CDR2 YFSETQ. Trimming removed 0 bases from V and 8 bases from J, with 15 bases in between. CDR3 loop: CASSLAGGALYEQFF. CDR3 in DNA: TGCGCCAGCAGCTTGGCGGGGGGCGCGTTGTATGAGCAGTTCTTC.

The chain couples TRBV18 to TRBJ2-7; 9 bases align to TRBD1. This CDR3 is built from 15 residues. V shed 4 bases, J shed 6 bases, and the junction held 10 bases outside the gene matches. Germline CDR1 is KGHSH and CDR2 is LQKENI. The CDR3 DNA reads TGTGCCAGCTCACGCATACAGGGGGCAAGGGGCGAGCAGTACTTC. This gives the protein CASSRIQGARGEQYF.